This T cell receptor (beta chain) was found in a study of blood T cell repertoires in COVID-19 (dated by TCRdb to 2020 to 2022). Broadly, across the study: Samples covering the acute and convalescent phases of COVID-19 were provided by collaborators in the United States, Italy and Spain. The prospective study material was composed of cDNA or gDNA derived from T cells, B-cell-depleted T cells, or PBMCs. Subjects who had been exposed to COVID-19, were actively infected with it, or had recovered from it provided the deeply sampled blood TCRbeta repertoires that made up the dataset. The repertoires were made available in a free public database intended to serve as a resource for research on the immune response to SARS-CoV-2. Samples were obtained from the ongoing ImmuneRACE study (first 160 participants) and from about 1,300 subjects provided by 6 global collaborators. Sample metadata almost always included a de-identified subject ID, COVID-19 status, age in years and sex. Where available, HLA class I and class II types were taken from metadata supplied by the sample provider and were not determined by assay-based typing.

TCRbeta CDR3 regions were amplified from genomic DNA by means of the immunoSEQ Assay, a bias-controlled multiplex PCR. The source study handled its data this way. Nucleated cell counts per sample were estimated from amplification of reference gene primers within the assay. To quantify the absolute abundance of each unique TCRbeta CDR3 rearrangement, sequence reads were collapsed and filtered. Productive Simpson clonality was computed per sample as the square root of Simpson's diversity index over productive rearrangements. Held by TCRdb, this immuneACCESS table contains in-frame sequences only and omits some clones. Under half of the omission traces to an unresolved V gene where checked; the cause of the rest is unknown. V and J calls plus clone size are reproduced from that table; the DNA served to infer D and trimming. The sample table records nearly 250,000 clones; roughly four fifths of these occur just once. Together, the top ten hold about 1.9% of the sample.

Collaborating institutions collected whole blood in K2EDTA tubes following their own protocols. Collaborator samples were shipped for TCRbeta analysis as frozen whole blood, isolated PBMCs, or DNA extracted from either sample type. General study outcomes and caveats: The quantity of clinical and demographic metadata differed by source and by participant and was supplied without curation.

To note about this clone: No cognate antigen has been identified for it. Per-base qualities were not stored, and no clone one base away is much larger. Other DNA sequences of this sample code for an identical CDR3.

The sample comprised peripheral blood. The receptor's source is a woman over 75 with acute or convalescent COVID-19.

The CDR3 has the sequence CASSPGTSGSYNEQFF. DNA sequence: TGTGCCAGCTCACCAGGAACTAGCGGCTCCTACAATGAGCAGTTCTTC. The receptor chain draws on TRBV18 and TRBJ2-1; 8 junctional bases match TRBD2. The germline V gene encodes CDR1 KGHSH and CDR2 LQKENI. The CDR3 covers 16 residues, taking in both the cysteine and the phenylalanine. Only the CDR3 DNA is retained, 48 bases long and in frame from the first base. From V the trimming removes 2 bases and from J it removes 0 bases, while the gene matches leave 3 bases of the junction unaccounted for.